This TCR beta chain was profiled in a study of CD8 T cells in Susac syndrome. Overall study findings and caveats: The authors acknowledged that their TCR sequencing and HLA analysis involved a relatively small number of individuals.

Reverse transcription of about 0.45 to 1 ug RNA was performed with random hexamers. Amplification of TCR beta CDR3 spanned 54 Vbeta and 13 Jbeta via immunoSEQ multiplex PCR. One entry per CDR3 protein results from TCRdb running MiXCR on the immunoSEQ multiplex PCR reads. The data show approximately 170,000 distinct CDR3 sequences, about 90% seen once. The authors negatively isolated CD8+ and CD4+ T cells and FACS-enriched TEMRA cells. Points on this clonotype: The antigen remains unidentified.

Germline V lookup: CDR1 SGHAT, CDR2 FQNNGV. The CDR3 extends over 13 amino acids. The V gene lost 3 bases and the J gene lost 6 bases, with 11 bases spanning the gap. The TCR comes from a human donor in good health. Sequences were obtained from CD4+ T cells from PBMCs. The chain has TRBV11-2 and TRBJ2-5; no firm D call. The CDR3 sequence is CASSFYSSQTQYF. Here the CDR3 DNA reads TGTGCCAGCAGCTTCTACAGTTCACAGACCCAGTACTTC.